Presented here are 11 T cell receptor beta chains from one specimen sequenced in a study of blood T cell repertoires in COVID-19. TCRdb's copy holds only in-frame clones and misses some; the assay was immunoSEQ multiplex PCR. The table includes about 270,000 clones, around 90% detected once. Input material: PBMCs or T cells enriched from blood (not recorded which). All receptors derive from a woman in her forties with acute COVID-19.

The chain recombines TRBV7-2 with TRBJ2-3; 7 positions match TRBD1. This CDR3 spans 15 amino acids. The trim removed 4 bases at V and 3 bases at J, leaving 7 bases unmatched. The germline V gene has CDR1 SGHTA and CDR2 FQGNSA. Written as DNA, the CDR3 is TGTGCCAGCAGCTCCGGACAGGTCGAGACAGATACGCAGTATTTT. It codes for CASSSGQVETDTQYF.

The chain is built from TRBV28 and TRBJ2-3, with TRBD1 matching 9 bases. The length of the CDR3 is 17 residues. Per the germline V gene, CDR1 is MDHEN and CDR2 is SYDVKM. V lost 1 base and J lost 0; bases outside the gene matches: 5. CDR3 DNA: TGTGCCAGCAGTTTATACACAGGGGGCATGAGCACAGATACGCAGTATTTT. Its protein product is CASSLYTGGMSTDTQYF.

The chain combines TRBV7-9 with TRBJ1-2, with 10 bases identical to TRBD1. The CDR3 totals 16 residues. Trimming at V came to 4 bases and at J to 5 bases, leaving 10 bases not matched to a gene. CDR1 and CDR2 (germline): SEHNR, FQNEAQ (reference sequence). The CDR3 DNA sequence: TGTGCCAGCAGCTCAATCCCGGACAGGGGGAGATATGGCTACACCTTC. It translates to CASSSIPDRGRYGYTF.

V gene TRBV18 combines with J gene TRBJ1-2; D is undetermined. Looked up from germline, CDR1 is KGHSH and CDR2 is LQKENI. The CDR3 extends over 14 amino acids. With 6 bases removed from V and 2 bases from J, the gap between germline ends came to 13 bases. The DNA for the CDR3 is TGTGCCAGCTCCGAGAATGTACAGAACTATGGCTACACCTTC. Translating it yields CASSENVQNYGYTF.

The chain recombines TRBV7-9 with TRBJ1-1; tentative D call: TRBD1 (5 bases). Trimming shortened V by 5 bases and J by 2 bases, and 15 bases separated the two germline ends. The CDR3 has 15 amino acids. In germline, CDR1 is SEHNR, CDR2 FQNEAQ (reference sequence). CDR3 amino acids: CASSLGSTGNTEAFF. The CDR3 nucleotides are TGTGCCAGCAGCCTTGGAAGTACAGGCAACACTGAAGCTTTCTTT.

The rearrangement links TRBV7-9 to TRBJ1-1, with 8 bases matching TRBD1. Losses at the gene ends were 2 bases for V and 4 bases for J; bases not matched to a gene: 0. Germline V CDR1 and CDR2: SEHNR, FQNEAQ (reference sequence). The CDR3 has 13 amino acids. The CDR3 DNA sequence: TGTGCCAGCAGCTTACAGGGGGCCACTGAAGCTTTCTTT. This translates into CASSLQGATEAFF.

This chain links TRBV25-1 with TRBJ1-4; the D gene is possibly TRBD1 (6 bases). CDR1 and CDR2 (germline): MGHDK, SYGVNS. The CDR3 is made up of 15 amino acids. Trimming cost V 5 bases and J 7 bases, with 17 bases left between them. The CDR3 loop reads CASSMQGSLVEKLFF. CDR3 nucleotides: TGTGCCAGCAGTATGCAGGGGTCCCTTGTTGAAAAACTGTTTTTT.

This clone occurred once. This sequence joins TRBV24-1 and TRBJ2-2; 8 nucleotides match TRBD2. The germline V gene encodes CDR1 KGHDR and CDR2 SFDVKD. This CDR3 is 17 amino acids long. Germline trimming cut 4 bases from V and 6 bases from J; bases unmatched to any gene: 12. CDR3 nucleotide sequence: TGTGCCACCAGTGACCCCTGGAAGAGCGGGAGCTCCGGGGAGCTGTTTTTT. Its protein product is CATSDPWKSGSSGELFF.

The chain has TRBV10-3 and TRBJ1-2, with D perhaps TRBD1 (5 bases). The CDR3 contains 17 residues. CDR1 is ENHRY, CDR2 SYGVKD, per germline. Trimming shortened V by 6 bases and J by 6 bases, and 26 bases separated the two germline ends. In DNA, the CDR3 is TGTGCCATCAGCGAACGGCCTGGGGCAGGCGCGCGTGATGGCTACACCTTC. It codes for CAISERPGAGARDGYTF.

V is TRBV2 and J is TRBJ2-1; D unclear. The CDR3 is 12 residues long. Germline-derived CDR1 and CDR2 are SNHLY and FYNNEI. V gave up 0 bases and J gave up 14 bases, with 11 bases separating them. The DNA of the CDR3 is TGTGCCAGCAGTGAAGCCCCCGGGTTTAAGTTCTTC. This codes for CASSEAPGFKFF.

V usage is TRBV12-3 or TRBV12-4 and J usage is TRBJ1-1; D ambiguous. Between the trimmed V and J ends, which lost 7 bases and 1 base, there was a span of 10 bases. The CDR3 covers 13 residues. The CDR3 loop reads CASTFGRNTEAFF. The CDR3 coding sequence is TGTGCCAGCACCTTCGGTCGGAACACTGAAGCTTTCTTT.